What follows is one TCR beta chain and its context. Its target antigen remains unknown. One base away there is no much larger clone; base qualities are not given. These data are taken from a study of cytomegalovirus exposure and HLA in healthy donors (dated by TCRdb to about 2017). Background for the entire study: In an earlier analysis of some 610 of the donors, under 300 Gb of sequence data and 90 million to 120 million unique TCR beta sequences from 150 million to 200 million T cells were reported. Approximately 300 gigabases of sequencing data and tens of millions of unique TCR sequences made up an early release that covered nearly 650 HLA-typed donors. Of the roughly 390 genotyped donors, 75% to 85% were placed in the genetic ancestry cluster associated with self-reported Caucasian donors. The study was designed to test whether signatures of past pathogen exposure could be identified by cataloging public T cell receptors. Using immunosequencing, the study profiled T cell repertoires from about 610 subjects and related those repertoires to cytomegalovirus serostatus. Besides the first cohort of roughly 640 subjects, a separate validation cohort made up of 95 to 150 different subjects was used. The study combined high-throughput TCR immunosequencing, statistical association of individual TCRs with disease status, and machine learning to predict cytomegalovirus infection status. In a later analysis, previously published TCR beta repertoires from fewer than 750 donors were re-analyzed and high-resolution HLA genotyping was added so that TCR occurrence patterns could be studied. Rather than using new phenotypic data, the later analysis identified candidate immune exposures from TCR beta sequences and from how often those sequences occurred across donors. An earlier analysis of several hundred of the donors used high-throughput TCR beta sequencing to judge whether each TCR beta V gene segment behaved as functional or pseudogenic. Donor age, sex, ethnicity and CMV serostatus were compiled alongside the repertoire data. Genome-wide SNP genotypes for about 65% of the roughly 700 donors were used in a later genetic analysis, which treated that subset as a discovery cohort. All discovery cohort repertoires had been generated on a single sequencing platform. Both class I and class II loci were covered by HLA typing, at four-digit resolution. Typing coverage differed by locus: A, B, C, DRB1 and DQB1 were typed in about 620-630 donors, DQA1 in approximately 520, DPA1 in nearly 610, and DPB1 in roughly 450. About 5 DR-DQ haplotypes were handled as single units for association and clustering, since linkage in the cohort was strong. Among a few hundred genotyped donors of the cohort, an average of around 240,000 unique TCR beta nucleotide sequences were sequenced per donor, roughly a sixth of them non-productive. Study-wide findings and limitations: The earlier analysis of some 540 of the donors excluded some 16 rarely observed V segments, including chromosome 9 orphons, because counts were too low. Correlated functional status among segregating V segments might be attributable to linkage disequilibrium, but an unknown experimental factor could not be ruled out. According to a later analysis, most CMV-associated TCR beta chains appeared to be HLA-restricted, and the HLA associations seemed to be driven largely by CMV exposure. A group of highly shared sequence variants was considered likely to be a technical artifact of the sequencing pipeline. A later analysis found that TCR association rates varied across HLA loci, with DRB1 alleles showing the most associated TCRs and HLA-C alleles the fewest. The authors suggested that the approach could potentially be generalized to other disease states and immunological phenotypes. Roughly uniform sequencing depth across donors was assumed in presence/absence analyses, although this assumption may not hold. Immune exposure information for the cohort was limited to CMV serostatus. A later genetic analysis associated a missense DCLRE1C variant with V-gene and J-gene trimming of TCR beta chains, and an independent cohort replicated the association. Compared with equally common non-associated chains, HLA-associated TCR beta chains in a later analysis were more clonally expanded and had lower generation probabilities. A further reported finding was that TCR beta sequences accurately predicted the HLA-A and HLA-B alleles for most subjects in the first cohort. Some IMGT-functional V segments, including TRBV6-2 and TRBV6-3, could not be distinguished by the 87-base-pair reads and were therefore excluded. According to a later genetic analysis, donors in an Asian-associated ancestry cluster had fewer N-insertions in productive TCRs than the roughly 670-donor mean. In a later analysis, 15,000 to 20,000 TCR beta sequences were associated with specific HLA alleles at a false discovery rate of 0.05. The cohort was sequenced for TCR beta chains only, and without alpha or paired-chain data the features that could be detected were limited. In vitro tests confirmed that three of the cytomegalovirus-associated TCR beta chains recognize cytomegalovirus antigens. In an earlier analysis of around 600 of the donors, most TCR beta V segments appeared in productive rearrangements about 87% or about 30% of the time, broadly matching IMGT annotations. In a later analysis, several top co-occurrence clusters were reported to appear linked to parvovirus B19, influenza, CMV and Epstein-Barr virus. A total of 164 TCR beta chains were listed by the study as associated with cytomegalovirus. When HLA alleles, especially DR and DQ, strongly co-occurred, attributing TCR associations to individual alleles was difficult. Across donors, most TCR sequences were observed very rarely, whereas some public TCRs were present in many individuals. HLA typing was unavailable for some donors at each locus, so association tests used only the typed subset. In both the original and validation cohorts, the classifier was reported to diagnose cytomegalovirus status with high specificity and sensitivity.

The cohort was made up of 500 to 800 healthy bone marrow donors. At the time of sampling, every cohort member was nominally healthy, though immune exposures that went unrecorded were likely present. The donor was CMV seropositive and belonged to the group of more than 250 seropositive cohort members. Each donor provided a peripheral blood sample, and peripheral blood mononuclear cells were used for TCR beta sequencing. The Qiagen DNeasy Blood Extraction Kit was used to extract genomic DNA from the blood cell samples. The CDR3 holds 13 amino acids from the cysteine to the phenylalanine. Only the CDR3 DNA is retained, 39 bases long and in frame from the first base. At the junction V is shortened by 3 bases and J by 9 bases, with 13 bases in between. Sequences SGHRS (CDR1) and YFSETQ (CDR2) are obtained from the germline V gene. The receptor library was made with the immunoSEQ multiplex PCR assay. The multiplex PCR relied on a mix of 60 forward primers for TCR Vbeta segments and 13 reverse primers for TCR Jbeta segments. The CDR3 region of rearranged TCR beta genes was amplified from genomic DNA by a multiplex PCR assay. Amplified TCR beta libraries were sequenced as 87-base-pair reads on the Illumina HiSeq System. Per the authors' processing: A later analysis counted approximately 74 million unique TCR beta chains across the 666 repertoires, and some 11 million of these chains were shared by at least two donors. Raw reads were error-corrected and collapsed into unique sequences by a nearest-neighbor algorithm in which closely related sequences were merged to remove PCR and sequencing errors. CDR3 sequences were aligned to IMGT reference sequences to assign V, D and J gene segments. For a sequence to be retained, at least a six-nucleotide match to both a V gene segment and a J gene segment was required. Rearrangements were classified as productive when the CDR3 lacked stop codons and remained in frame with V and J, and all other rearrangements were classified as non-productive. CDR3 was defined by IMGT convention, running from the second conserved V-encoded cysteine to the conserved J-encoded phenylalanine. The earlier analysis of 500 to 600 of the donors excluded sequences that lacked an unambiguous match to a single V gene segment. An earlier analysis of 587 of the donors called V segments functional above 56.7% productive rearrangements and segregating when the between-donor standard deviation exceeded 5%. A statistical classification framework was built for diagnosing cytomegalovirus status from the catalog of TCR beta chain sequences. In a later analysis, TCR nucleotide sequences were compared against IMGT/GENE-DB human TR gene sequences so that V and J genes could be assigned. The TCRdist pipeline was used in a later analysis to assign CDR3 sequences and most-parsimonious VDJ recombination scenarios. In a later analysis, every TCR beta chain was defined by the combination of its CDR3 amino acid sequence and its V-gene family, and reads without a unique V-gene family were dropped. To address suspected cross-contamination and a sequencing artifact, a later analysis removed a few hundred highly shared, low-generation-probability nucleotide sequences. A later analysis calculated a clonal expansion index for each public chain from normalized within-repertoire ranks of inferred template counts. In a later analysis, generation probabilities were computed using a VDJ recombination model fitted to out-of-frame rearrangements, and the results were checked against IGoR. Hypergeometric tests were used in a later analysis to score TCR-TCR, TCR-HLA and TCR-CMV co-occurrence, with a repertoire-size bias correction applied to the TCR pairs. A later analysis estimated false discovery rates by permuting HLA or CMV assignments 20 times. In a later analysis, co-occurring TCRs were grouped using DBSCAN, with TCRdist sequence similarity added in when clustering inside HLA-allele-positive subsets. Co-occurrence clustering excluded repertoires with fewer than 30,000 or more than 120,000 public chains, plus five with anomalous nucleotide sharing. TCRdb re-hosts the immuneACCESS table, in-frame sequences only. Its copies lack some clones; in the studies checked, an unresolved V gene accounts for under half of them, and the cause for the rest is not known. The V and J calls and the clone size are those of that table, but D and trimming were determined from the DNA. The table for this sample lists 150,000 to 200,000 clones; over 80% of them were counted only once. More than 1.3% of the sample goes to the ten largest clones.

The sequence derives from a girl aged 10 to 17 in good health and CMV-seropositive. This chain is built from TRBV5-1 and TRBJ2-1; 6 matching bases give a weak D call of TRBD1. Input material: PBMCs. The CDR3 region reads CASSSVLGGEQFF. The DNA is as follows: TGCGCCAGCAGCTCTGTACTAGGGGGTGAGCAGTTCTTC.